These T cell receptor beta chains were read from a single sample in a study of blood T cell repertoires in COVID-19. Sequencing was performed with immunoSEQ multiplex PCR; in TCRdb, only in-frame clones are kept and a portion is missing. Of a few hundred thousand clones in the sample, about nine tenths were seen once. Sequences were obtained from PBMCs or T cells enriched from blood (not recorded which). All receptors derive from a woman in her thirties or forties who had recovered from COVID-19. Both conserved end residues are part of each CDR3. A D gene is named only where the DNA matches it firmly. Rows give clone size only sometimes, using once, few, many, or a class for an expanded clone.

clone size,J gene,V gene,D gene,CDR3 protein,CDR3 DNA
once,TRBJ2-1,TRBV18,NA,CASSPPGGRYEQFF,TGTGCCAGCTCACCACCCGGAGGTCGATATGAGCAGTTCTTC
NA,TRBJ2-7,TRBV3-1/TRBV3-2,NA,CASSQAGRPTHEQYF,TGTGCCAGCAGCCAAGCAGGGCGCCCCACCCACGAGCAGTACTTC
NA,TRBJ2-7,TRBV23-1,NA,CASSQSRRYEQYF,TGCGCCAGCAGTCAATCGCGCCGCTACGAGCAGTACTTC
once,TRBJ1-2,TRBV11-2,NA,CASSLEPGIYGYTF,TGTGCCAGCAGCTTAGAACCGGGGATCTATGGCTACACCTTC
NA,TRBJ2-1,TRBV29-1,TRBD2,CSVDGRTSGPSYNEQFF,TGCAGCGTTGACGGACGGACTAGCGGTCCCTCCTACAATGAGCAGTTCTTC
NA,TRBJ2-2,TRBV5-1,NA,CASSLEYGELFF,TGCGCCAGCAGCTTGGAATACGGGGAGCTGTTTTTT
NA,TRBJ1-1,TRBV7-2,NA,CASSLVGEAWSEAFF,TGTGCCAGCAGCTTAGTAGGGGAAGCGTGGTCTGAAGCTTTCTTT
NA,TRBJ2-3,TRBV27,NA,CASKRSGTDTQYF,TGTGCCAGCAAACGTAGCGGCACAGATACGCAGTATTTT
NA,TRBJ1-1,TRBV30,NA,CAWSLDADTEAFF,TGTGCCTGGAGTCTCGACGCGGACACTGAAGCTTTCTTT
NA,TRBJ2-5,TRBV7-6,TRBD2,CASSKTLAGPGETQYF,TGTGCCAGCAGCAAAACTCTAGCGGGGCCGGGGGAGACCCAGTACTTC
NA,TRBJ1-4,TRBV7-8,NA,CASSLTVAGNEKLFF,TGTGCCAGCAGCTTAACGGTTGCAGGGAATGAAAAACTGTTTTTT
NA,TRBJ1-1,TRBV18,NA,CASSPGGTHPYAFF,TGTGCCAGCTCACCGGGTGGGACACATCCTTACGCTTTCTTT
NA,TRBJ2-3,TRBV7-2,NA,CASSSSVGPVAQYF,TGTGCCAGCAGCTCATCTGTTGGCCCTGTCGCGCAGTATTTT
NA,TRBJ2-1,TRBV27,NA,CASPWHRKQFF,TGTGCCAGCCCCTGGCACCGCAAGCAGTTCTTC
NA,TRBJ2-7,TRBV30,TRBD2,CAWSVLAGTNEQYF,TGTGCCTGGAGTGTACTAGCGGGGACCAACGAGCAGTACTTC
NA,TRBJ2-2,TRBV4-3,NA,CASSQDRVPLITGELFF,TGCGCCAGCAGCCAAGACCGGGTGCCCCTTATAACCGGGGAGCTGTTTTTT
NA,TRBJ2-7,TRBV11-1,NA,CASSTRGMGPFYEQYF,TGTGCCAGCAGCACCAGGGGTATGGGGCCCTTCTACGAGCAGTACTTC
NA,TRBJ1-4,TRBV4-2,NA,CASSQGGGERTNEKLFF,TGTGCCAGCAGCCAAGGGGGCGGGGAGCGGACTAATGAAAAACTGTTTTTT
NA,TRBJ1-2,TRBV18,NA,CASSQTEAGRGYGYTF,TGTGCCAGCTCGCAAACGGAGGCCGGGAGGGGCTATGGCTACACCTTC
NA,TRBJ2-1,TRBV4-2,TRBD2,CASSQEGPLAGTRNEQFF,TGTGCCAGCAGCCAAGAAGGTCCGCTAGCGGGGACTCGAAATGAGCAGTTCTTC
NA,TRBJ1-6,TRBV14,NA,CASSQVFRNSPLHF,TGTGCCAGCAGCCAAGTTTTCAGAAACTCACCCCTCCACTTT
NA,TRBJ2-1,TRBV11-3,NA,CASRVLAGTEQFF,TGTGCCAGCCGTGTGCTAGCCGGTACTGAGCAGTTCTTC
NA,TRBJ1-6,TRBV15,NA,CATSPGPGRNSPLHF,TGTGCCACCAGCCCAGGGCCAGGGCGGAATTCACCCCTCCACTTT
NA,TRBJ2-7,TRBV27,TRBD2,CASSPRGGPYEQYF,TGTGCCAGCAGCCCCCGGGGGGGGCCGTACGAGCAGTACTTC
NA,TRBJ2-1,TRBV7-9,TRBD2,CASSLPTSGSREQFF,TGTGCCAGCAGCTTACCGACTAGCGGGAGTCGGGAGCAGTTCTTC
NA,TRBJ2-7,TRBV9,TRBD2,CASSREGTSGFYEQYF,TGTGCCAGCTCCCGCGAAGGGACTAGCGGTTTCTACGAGCAGTACTTC
NA,TRBJ2-7,TRBV7-8,TRBD1,CASSSSWDSTYEQYF,TGTGCCAGCAGCTCTAGCTGGGACAGTACCTACGAGCAGTACTTC
NA,TRBJ2-3,TRBV7-9,NA,CASSSERGSLFTDTQYF,TGTGCCAGCAGCTCAGAGAGAGGCAGCCTTTTCACAGATACGCAGTATTTT
NA,TRBJ1-5,TRBV10-3,TRBD1,CAISETGVYQPQHF,TGTGCCATCAGTGAGACAGGGGTGTATCAGCCCCAGCATTTT